This is a list of T cell receptor beta chains from one sample in a study of identifying expanded T cells in peripheral blood. The data were produced by immunoSEQ multiplex PCR, yet TCRdb's version contains in-frame clones alone and is incomplete. This sample has tens of thousands of clones; about four fifths occur once, and the top ten carry roughly 19%. The sample was blood. All receptors come from a person aged 18-70 years in good health. Both conserved end residues are part of each CDR3. D genes are given only for firm matches. Clone size is not always given. Where it is, it says once, few, many or a class for expanded clones.

clone size	CDR3 length	V gene	J gene	D gene	CDR3 DNA	CDR3 protein
NA	17	TRBV12-5	TRBJ2-2	NA	TGTGCTAGTGGTTTGGCTACTGCCCCACAGGGCACCGGGGAGCTGTTTTTT	CASGLATAPQGTGELFF
NA	15	TRBV10-3	TRBJ1-1	NA	TGTGCCATCAGTGAGTCACAGGACTTGAACACTGAAGCTTTCTTT	CAISESQDLNTEAFF
many	13	TRBV29-1	TRBJ1-2	NA	TGCAGCGTTGGGTTCACGGGGAACTATGGCTACACCTTC	CSVGFTGNYGYTF
NA	15	TRBV7-9	TRBJ1-3	NA	TGTGCCAGCAGCTTAGGACAGACCTCTGGAAACACCATATATTTT	CASSLGQTSGNTIYF
NA	16	TRBV25-1	TRBJ1-3	NA	TGTGCCAGCAGTCTAACAGGACCAGTCTCTGGAAACACCATATATTTT	CASSLTGPVSGNTIYF
NA	11	TRBV6-1	TRBJ2-5	NA	TGTGCCAGCAGTGAATGGGAGACCCAGTACTTC	CASSEWETQYF
NA	15	TRBV19	TRBJ1-5	TRBD1	TGTGCCAGTAACTTAGACAGGGGCATGAGTCAGCCCCAGCATTTT	CASNLDRGMSQPQHF
once	16	TRBV5-1	TRBJ1-1	TRBD1	TGCGCCAGCAGCCTCGGACAGGGGATTAAAAACACTGAAGCTTTCTTT	CASSLGQGIKNTEAFF
NA	15	TRBV7-8	TRBJ1-2	NA	TGTGCCAGCAGCTTTTATGGGGGGAAAAACTATGGCTACACCTTC	CASSFYGGKNYGYTF
NA	14	TRBV18	TRBJ2-3	NA	TGTGCCAGCTCACCAGCCGATAGCACAGATACGCAGTATTTT	CASSPADSTDTQYF
NA	18	TRBV7-2	TRBJ2-3	TRBD1	TGTGCCAGCAGCTTAAACATCCGAACAGGGGGCGCATCAGATACGCAGTATTTT	CASSLNIRTGGASDTQYF
NA	17	TRBV9	TRBJ2-3	TRBD1	TGTGCCAGCAGCGTAGGGGGGACAGGGGGAAGCACAGATACGCAGTATTTT	CASSVGGTGGSTDTQYF
NA	13	TRBV28	TRBJ1-2	NA	TGTGCCAGCGGGAAAACAGCTAACTATGGCTACACCTTC	CASGKTANYGYTF
NA	16	TRBV4-2	TRBJ2-1	NA	TGTGCCAGCAGCCACGATGACTACTCCACCTACAATGAGCAGTTCTTC	CASSHDDYSTYNEQFF
NA	14	TRBV7-9	TRBJ1-5	TRBD1	TGTGCCAGCAGCTTAGGCGGGACAGCTCAGCCCCAGCATTTT	CASSLGGTAQPQHF
NA	11	TRBV19	TRBJ1-1	NA	TGTGCCAGTAGTATGAGTACTGAAGCTTTCTTT	CASSMSTEAFF